The 20 T cell receptor beta chains reported below all come from one sample, sequenced in a study of T cell responses to AZD1222 COVID-19 vaccine. Clones were read by immunoSEQ multiplex PCR, and TCRdb kept only the in-frame ones, dropping some. The profile shows around 180,000 clones, 70% to 90% of them singletons. The sequenced sample was peripheral blood, obtained on day 0 of AZD1222 vaccination. The receptors derive from an adult in good health.

This clone showed up just once. J is TRBJ2-7 and V is TRBV7-9; 9 bases are a match to TRBD1. V trimming: 3 bases; J trimming: 0 bases; junction bases outside the gene matches: 6. This CDR3 spans 16 amino acids. Germline V lookup: CDR1 SEHNR, CDR2 FQNEAQ (reference sequence). CDR3 DNA sequence: TGTGCCAGCAGCTTGGGAGGGACAGGGAACTCCTACGAGCAGTACTTC. This gives the protein CASSLGGTGNSYEQYF.

The chain has TRBV3-1 (or the pseudogene TRBV3-2) and TRBJ1-2, with a weak D call TRBD1 (6 bases). The length of the CDR3 is 17 residues. Trimming removed 0 bases at V and 6 bases at J, with 20 bases between. Per germline, CDR1 LGHDT and CDR2 YNNKEL (reference sequence). The DNA for the CDR3 is TGTGCCAGCAGCCAAGATATCTCCAGGGGTGGCCGAAATGGCTACACCTTC. The encoded protein is CASSQDISRGGRNGYTF.

The V call is TRBV12-3 or TRBV12-4, the J call TRBJ2-5, with D tentatively TRBD2 (6 bases). This CDR3 is built from 13 residues. V lost 3 bases to trimming and J lost 5 bases, with 10 bases between them. The CDR3 DNA reads as TGTGCCAGCAGTTTGACTAGGAGGGAGACCCAGTACTTC. Its translation is CASSLTRRETQYF.

V and J are TRBV5-4 and TRBJ2-1; D assignment may be TRBD1 or TRBD2 (5 bases each). The CDR3 runs 11 residues. V lost 7 bases and J 10 bases, leaving 12 bases between the germline ends. The germline V gene has CDR1 SGHNT and CDR2 YYREEE (reference sequence). CDR3 region: CASWYGAEQFF. Written as DNA, the CDR3 is TGTGCCAGCTGGTACGGGGCCGAGCAGTTCTTC.

The V call is TRBV9, the J call TRBJ1-3; no clear D. CDR1 is SGDLS and CDR2 is YYNGEE in the germline V gene. The V gene lost 3 bases and the J gene lost 0 bases, with 13 bases spanning the gap. This CDR3 has 16 residues. The CDR3 here is CASSESWAFSGNTIYF. The CDR3 DNA is TGTGCCAGCAGCGAAAGTTGGGCATTCTCTGGAAACACCATATATTTT.

This rearrangement joins TRBV6-5 to TRBJ2-7; a weak D match, TRBD1 (6 bases). Germline lookup yields CDR1 MNHEY and CDR2 SVGAGI. The CDR3 length is 12 residues. The V and J ends lost 8 bases and 2 bases respectively, with 10 bases between them. The CDR3 DNA reads as TGTGCCAGCCTGGGGGCTACCTACGAGCAGTACTTC. Translating gives CASLGATYEQYF.

The CDR3 sequence: CASRPDVNYEQYF. The CDR3 DNA sequence: TGTGCCAGCAGACCCGACGTTAACTACGAGCAGTACTTC. The chain links TRBV12-3 or TRBV12-4 to TRBJ2-7; D unresolved. This CDR3 has 13 amino acids. The V end lost 6 bases, the J end lost 3 bases, and 12 bases lay between the germline ends.

In its sample, this clone was seen once. The chain employs TRBV5-4 and TRBJ2-6, with D uncertain. Germline values: CDR1 SGHNT, CDR2 YYREEE (reference sequence). The CDR3 totals 15 residues. V dropped 3 bases and J dropped 1 base, with 8 bases sitting between them. CDR3 nucleotides: TGTGCCAGCAGCTCTGCCCTTTCTGGGGCCAACGTCCTGACTTTC. It codes for CASSSALSGANVLTF.

The chain is built from TRBV9 and TRBJ1-2; the match to TRBD1 covers 10 bases. Looked up from germline, CDR1 is SGDLS and CDR2 is YYNGEE. This CDR3 is built from 13 residues. The V segment lost 6 bases and the J segment 8 bases; nucleotides outside the gene matches: 7. The CDR3 nucleotides read TGTGCCAGCACCCCGGGACAGGGGACGGGCTACACCTTC. This sequence encodes CASTPGQGTGYTF. The full variable domain, completed using reference TRBV9 and TRBJ1-2, is DSGVTQTPKHLITATGQRVTLRCSPRSGDLSVYWYQQSLDQGLQFLIQYYNGEERAKGNILERFSAQQFPDLHSELNLSSLELGDSALYFCASTPGQGTGYTFGSGTRLTVV.

The count of this clone is one. The chain uses TRBV12-3 or TRBV12-4 and TRBJ1-1; no reliable D call. CDR3 length: 13 residues. V lost 4 bases to trimming and J lost 5 bases, with 11 bases between them. The CDR3 region has the DNA TGTGCCAGCAGTTCCCTCCCGGGAACTGAAGCTTTCTTT. The encoded protein is CASSSLPGTEAFF.

The chain is built from TRBV24-1 and TRBJ2-3; D gene ambiguous. V lost 5 bases and J lost 2, with 13 bases in between. CDR3 size: 15 residues. CDR1 is KGHDR, CDR2 SFDVKD, per germline. CDR3: CATSVTAELTDTQYF. The CDR3 DNA reads as TGTGCCACCAGTGTCACGGCGGAACTCACAGATACGCAGTATTTT.

The CDR3 is CASGIGTLRTEAFF. Written as DNA, the CDR3 is TGTGCTAGTGGTATAGGGACATTGCGGACTGAAGCTTTCTTT. V is TRBV12-5 and J is TRBJ1-1, with a possible D match to TRBD1 (6 bases). The germline CDR1 and CDR2 sequences are LGHNT and FRNRAP. V was pared by 5 bases and J by 5 bases, with 15 bases between. This CDR3 comprises 14 residues.

The CDR3 sequence is CASNIRDTSYEQYF. CDR3 in DNA: TGTGCCAGCAATATACGGGACACCTCCTACGAGCAGTACTTC. J is TRBJ2-7 and V is TRBV28; a weak D match, TRBD1 (6 bases). The CDR3 has 14 amino acids. Germline CDR1 and CDR2: MDHEN and SYDVKM. V was cut by 7 bases and J by 0 bases, with 13 bases left in between.

The V and J genes are TRBV7-7 and TRBJ1-2, with no clear D. The CDR3 extends over 13 amino acids. Trimming stripped 10 bases from V and 2 bases from J, with 14 bases between. The germline V gene encodes CDR1 SSHAT and CDR2 FNYEAQ (reference sequence). The CDR3 DNA sequence: TGTGCCACCCCTCGTTCAGGAAACTATGGCTACACCTTC. Its protein product is CATPRSGNYGYTF.

The sample holds one count of this clone. This chain connects TRBV6-5 to TRBJ1-1; TRBD1 agrees at 9 bases. The CDR3 contains 15 residues. Germline CDR1 reads MNHEY; CDR2 reads SVGAGI. V dropped 6 bases and J dropped 5; count of bases not matched to a gene: 10. CDR3 DNA sequence: TGTGCCAGCAGCCTACAGGGGGCGGGGGGTACTGAAGCTTTCTTT. Amino acids: CASSLQGAGGTEAFF.

Comment on this clone: The same CDR3 can be traced to other DNA sequences in this sample. The genes are TRBV10-3 and TRBJ1-2; 10 bases map to TRBD1. CDR1 and CDR2 from the germline V gene are ENHRY and SYGVKD. CDR3 length: 14 amino acids. The V segment lost 5 bases and the J segment 2 bases; nucleotides outside the gene matches: 2. The CDR3 reads CAISLTGGNYGYTF. As DNA, the CDR3 is TGTGCCATCAGTTTGACAGGGGGCAACTATGGCTACACCTTC.

The rearrangement uses TRBV5-5 and TRBJ1-5; no clear D gene. Germline V CDR1 and CDR2: SGHKS, YYEKEE (reference sequence). The CDR3 totals 13 residues. V dropped 1 base and J dropped 3 bases, with 5 bases sitting between them. CDR3 DNA: TGTGCCAGCAGCTTGAGGGACAATCAGCCCCAGCATTTT. Amino acid sequence: CASSLRDNQPQHF.

This clone was detected only a few times. This rearrangement joins TRBV4-2 to TRBJ1-5; a possible D gene is TRBD1 (6 bases). Trimming pared 8 bases from V and 4 bases from J, leaving 12 bases between. The CDR3 length is 13 residues. Germline loops: CDR1 LGHNA, CDR2 YNFKEQ. The chain's CDR3 is CASGLTGNQPQHF. In DNA form, the CDR3 reads TGTGCCAGCGGTCTGACAGGAAATCAGCCCCAGCATTTT.

This chain joins TRBV11-2 and TRBJ2-7; 7 nucleotides line up with TRBD1. The V and J ends lost 10 bases and 5 bases, in that order; junction bases with no gene match: 14. Germline CDR1 and CDR2: SGHAT and FQNNGV. CDR3 size: 14 residues. The CDR3 sequence: CATTRDSGWDEQYF. DNA of the CDR3: TGTGCCACAACCCGGGACAGTGGCTGGGACGAGCAGTACTTC. Full variable domain (remainder filled in from reference TRBV11-2 and TRBJ2-7): EAGVAQSPRYKIIEKRQSVAFWCNPISGHATLYWYQQILGQGPKLLIQFQNNGVVDDSQLPKDRFSAERLKGVDSTLKIQPAKLEDSAVYLCATTRDSGWDEQYFGPGTRLTVT.

The chain couples TRBV5-6 to TRBJ1-1; D ambiguous. The CDR3 is 14 amino acids. The V gene's germline CDR1 is SGHDT and CDR2 YYEEEE. The V end was cut by 0 bases, the J end by 1 base, with 7 bases between. DNA of the CDR3: TGTGCCAGCAGCTTGGCGGGCACGAACACTGAAGCTTTCTTT. This encodes CASSLAGTNTEAFF.